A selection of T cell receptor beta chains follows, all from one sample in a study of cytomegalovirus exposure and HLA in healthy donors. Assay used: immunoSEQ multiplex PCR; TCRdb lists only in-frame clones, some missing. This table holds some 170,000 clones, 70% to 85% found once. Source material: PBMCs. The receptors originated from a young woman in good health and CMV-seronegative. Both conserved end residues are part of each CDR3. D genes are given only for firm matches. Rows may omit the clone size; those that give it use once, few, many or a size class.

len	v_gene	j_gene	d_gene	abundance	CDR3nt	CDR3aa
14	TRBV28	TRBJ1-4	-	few	TGTGCCAGCAGTTCAGGGGCGTCCAATGAAAAACTGTTTTTT	CASSSGASNEKLFF
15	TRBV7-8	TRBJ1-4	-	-	TGTGCCAGCAGCTCTCTTACAGGGACGGGGGAAAAACTGTTTTTT	CASSSLTGTGEKLFF
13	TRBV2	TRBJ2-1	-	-	TGTGCCAGCAGTCGGGACTCTGCCAATGAGCAGTTCTTC	CASSRDSANEQFF
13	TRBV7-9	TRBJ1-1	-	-	TGTGCCAGCAGCTTTACACTGAACACTGAAGCTTTCTTT	CASSFTLNTEAFF
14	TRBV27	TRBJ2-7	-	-	TGTGCCAGCAGTTTTGACGGTAGCGGCTACGAGCAGTACTTC	CASSFDGSGYEQYF
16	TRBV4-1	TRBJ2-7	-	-	TGCGCCAGCAGCCAAGATCCTGGAGAACCAACCTACGAGCAGTACTTC	CASSQDPGEPTYEQYF
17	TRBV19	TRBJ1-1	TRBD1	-	TGTGCCAGTAGTCCAAGAAACAGGGGAAGAATGAACACTGAAGCTTTCTTT	CASSPRNRGRMNTEAFF
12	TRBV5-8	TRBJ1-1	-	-	TGTGCCAGCAGCCTCAGAGGGACTGAAGCTTTCTTT	CASSLRGTEAFF
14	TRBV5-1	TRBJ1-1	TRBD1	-	TGCGCCAGCAGGGTTGGACAGGTGAACACTGAAGCTTTCTTT	CASRVGQVNTEAFF
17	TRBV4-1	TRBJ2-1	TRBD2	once	TGCGCCAGCAGCCAAGACCTTGGGGCGGGGGGAGACAATGAGCAGTTCTTC	CASSQDLGAGGDNEQFF
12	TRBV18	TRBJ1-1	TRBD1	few	TGTGCCAGCTCACCCCCAGGGACAGAACCCCTCTTT	CASSPPGTEPLF
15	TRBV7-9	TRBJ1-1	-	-	TGTGCCAGCAGCTTAATTTCAGGGTTGAACACTGAAGCTTTCTTT	CASSLISGLNTEAFF
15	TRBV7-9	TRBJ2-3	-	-	TGTGCCAGCAGCTTAAGCTTACCTAGCACAGATACGCAGTATTTT	CASSLSLPSTDTQYF
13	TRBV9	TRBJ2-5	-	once	TGTGCCAGCAGCGTAGGAGGCCAAGGGACCCAGTACTTC	CASSVGGQGTQYF
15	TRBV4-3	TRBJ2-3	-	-	TGCGCCAGCAGCCAAGTAGCCGGAAGCACAGATACGCAGTATTTT	CASSQVAGSTDTQYF
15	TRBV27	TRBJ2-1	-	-	TGTGCCAGCAGTTTAGGCCTAGAAGCCTACAATGAGCAGTTCTTC	CASSLGLEAYNEQFF
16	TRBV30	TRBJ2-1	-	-	TGTGCCTGCAAAAGGAGGGTAGCGGCCTCCTACAATGAGCAGTTCTTC	CACKRRVAASYNEQFF